The 9 T cell receptor beta chains in this list originate from one sample, sequenced in a study of cytomegalovirus exposure and HLA in healthy donors. Amplification used 60 Vbeta primers and 13 Jbeta primers. Produced via immunoSEQ multiplex PCR; TCRdb's table is partial and in-frame only. The table shows some 110,000 clones, with roughly 68% occurring only once. Sequenced input: PBMCs. These TCRs come from a man under 40 in good health and CMV-seropositive.

The chain joins TRBV27 to TRBJ1-1; D remains unclear. Per germline, CDR1 MNHEY and CDR2 SMNVEV (reference sequence). There are 13 residues in the CDR3. Trimming took off 3 bases at V and 4 bases at J, with 9 bases between the two ends. The CDR3 bases are TGTGCCAGCAGTTTGGCCAAGTCCACTGAAGCTTTCTTT. Protein sequence: CASSLAKSTEAFF.

The chain couples TRBV4-1 to TRBJ2-2; 9 bases align to TRBD2. Germline assignment: CDR1 MGHRA and CDR2 YSYEKL. The CDR3 has 18 residues. Trimming removed 1 base from V and 0 bases from J; junction bases left unmatched: 6. CDR3 DNA: TGCGCCAGCAGCCAAGGTATAGCGGGGGAGACGAACACCGGGGAGCTGTTTTTT. Translated: CASSQGIAGETNTGELFF.

The rearrangement uses TRBV4-2 and TRBJ1-4; no clear D gene. The CDR3 length is 15 residues. The germline V gene has CDR1 LGHNA and CDR2 YNFKEQ. V lost 4 bases and J 5 bases, leaving 14 bases between the germline ends. The CDR3 region has the DNA TGTGCCAGCAGCCGGAGGGATGGGCTAAATGAAAAACTGTTTTTT. It encodes CASSRRDGLNEKLFF.

The genes are TRBV5-4 and TRBJ2-2; 8 nucleotides match TRBD2. Germline CDR1 SGHNT, CDR2 YYREEE (reference sequence). The ends lost 0 bases at V and 9 bases at J; junction bases unmatched: 4. The CDR3 runs 14 residues. CDR3 region: CASSLAERERELFF. In DNA, the CDR3 is TGTGCCAGCAGCTTGGCCGAGCGGGAGCGGGAGCTGTTTTTT.

This chain uses TRBV18 with TRBJ2-3, with TRBD2 matching over 10 bases. Germline assignment: CDR1 KGHSH and CDR2 LQKENI. There are 16 residues in the CDR3. V was clipped by 3 bases and J by 1 base; unmatched bases: 4. CDR3 protein: CASSPDTSGGTDTQYF. The DNA of the CDR3 is TGTGCCAGCTCACCCGATACTAGCGGGGGCACAGATACGCAGTATTTT.

The count of this clone is one. The CDR3 coding sequence is TGTGCCAGCAGCGATCGCACCGAGGCCTACACCTTC. Amino acids: CASSDRTEAYTF. This rearrangement joins TRBV7-3 to TRBJ1-2; D call uncertain. The germline V gene has CDR1 SGHTA and CDR2 FQGTGA. The V gene lost 5 bases and the J gene lost 10 bases, with 14 bases spanning the gap. CDR3 length equals 12 residues.

This chain uses TRBV19 with TRBJ2-3, with D tentatively TRBD1 (6 bases). The CDR3 spans 15 residues. V was pared by 5 bases and J by 3 bases, with 15 bases between. Per germline, CDR1 LNHDA and CDR2 SQIVND (reference sequence). The CDR3 DNA sequence: TGTGCCAGTAGTGCAGGGGATGGATTGACAGATACGCAGTATTTT. Its protein is CASSAGDGLTDTQYF.

This clone has just a few counts. V gene TRBV9 combines with J gene TRBJ1-4; 12 bases agree with TRBD1. The CDR3 is made up of 15 amino acids. V gave up 3 bases and J gave up 5 bases; unmatched junction bases: 2. Germline V gene lookup returns CDR1 SGDLS and CDR2 YYNGEE. The CDR3: CASSDGTGGNEKLFF. The CDR3 coding sequence is TGTGCCAGCAGCGACGGGACAGGGGGCAATGAAAAACTGTTTTTT.

The sample holds one count of this clone. The chain recombines TRBV7-2 with TRBJ1-4; TRBD1 matches at 7 bases. V gave up 5 bases and J gave up 4 bases; unmatched junction bases: 7. Germline V CDR1 and CDR2: SGHTA, FQGNSA. The CDR3 length is 15 residues. For the CDR3, the DNA is TGTGCCAGCAGCCCCCAGGGGGGCATTAATGAAAAACTGTTTTTT. Its translation is CASSPQGGINEKLFF.